This T cell receptor (beta chain) was profiled in a study of T cells after posttransplantation cyclophosphamide. Whole-study findings and limits: Recipient CMV seropositivity and CMV reactivation strongly tracked TRB clonality.

TCRdb's table, derived via immunoSEQ multiplex PCR, lists solely in-frame clones and lacks some. Of some 52,000 clones in the sample, around 84% were seen once. This CDR3 has 19 residues. V gave up 6 bases and J gave up 3 bases; unmatched junction bases: 16. Looked up from germline, CDR1 is MDHEN and CDR2 is SYDVKM. Concerning this clone itself: Its antigen remains unidentified.

The source is a man aged 30-40 years with a blood cancer, CMV-positive, and with a related stem cell donor. The chain recombines TRBV28 with TRBJ2-7; 14 bases line up with TRBD2. Sequenced material: PBMCs. The CDR3 loop reads CASRTDTGTSGSAYYEQYF. The CDR3 DNA sequence: TGTGCCAGCAGAACAGATACCGGGACTAGCGGGAGTGCTTACTACGAGCAGTACTTC.